Listed below are T cell receptor beta chains from one sample, sequenced in a study of T cell repertoires in cytomegalovirus infection. TCRdb processed the reads anew with MiXCR; each CDR3 protein has one entry. In the table there are almost 500,000 distinct CDR3 sequences, around 11% of which are singletons. Material for sequencing was PBMCs. Source of these receptors: a human donor in good health (CMV status not recorded). Some clones in this sample may be carry-over from other donors' samples. Each CDR3 is given with its conserved first and last residue. A D gene is named only where the DNA matches it firmly. Expanded clones get a size class; other rows say once, few or many, or leave the size out.

abundance	j_gene	d_gene	v_gene	CDR3nt	CDR3aa
many	TRBJ1-4	TRBD1	TRBV27	TGTGCCAGCAGTTCCCAGGGGGCGTCGAGGGAAAAACTGTTTTTT	CASSSQGASREKLFF
many	TRBJ1-2	-	TRBV7-9	TGTGCCAGCAGCTTAGCGACTGGCGGAGGCTACACCTTC	CASSLATGGGYTF
many	TRBJ1-4	-	TRBV7-9	TGTGCCAGCAGCTACGGGACGGATAATGAAAAACTGTTTTTT	CASSYGTDNEKLFF
few	TRBJ2-3	-	TRBV14	TGTGCCAGCAGCCAAGAGGAAGATACGCAGTATTTT	CASSQEEDTQYF
few	TRBJ1-2	TRBD1	TRBV20-1	TGCAGTGCCCAGGTTTGGGACAGGGTCGATGGCTACACCTTC	CSAQVWDRVDGYTF
many	TRBJ1-6	TRBD1	TRBV12-3/TRBV12-4	TGTGCCAGCAGGAGACAGGGGGCGGATAATTCACCCCTCCACTTT	CASRRQGADNSPLHF
many	TRBJ1-2	TRBD1	TRBV6-6	TGTGCCAGCAGTAACGGACAGGCCCAGAGTACCTACACCTTC	CASSNGQAQSTYTF
-	TRBJ1-5	-	TRBV9	TGTGCCAGCAGCCCCGACCCTTTTAATAGCAATCAGCCCCAGCATTTT	CASSPDPFNSNQPQHF
-	TRBJ2-7	TRBD1	TRBV20-1	TGCAGTGCCGAGGGACAGGTAGGCGGCGAGCAGTACTTC	CSAEGQVGGEQYF
many	TRBJ2-3	TRBD2	TRBV29-1	TGCAGCGTTGAGGGGCGGCGGGGGGGCTTCGATACGCAGTATTTT	CSVEGRRGGFDTQYF
many	TRBJ2-3	TRBD1	TRBV4-2	TGTGCCAGCAGCCAACGGACAGGGATTAGCACAGATACGCAGTATTTT	CASSQRTGISTDTQYF
many	TRBJ2-3	TRBD2	TRBV4-1	TGCGCCAGCAGCGCTAGCGGTAGCACAGATACGCAGTATTTT	CASSASGSTDTQYF
-	TRBJ1-5	-	TRBV27	TGTGCCAGCAGTTGGGCCGGGGGCGTGAATCAGCCCCAGCATTTT	CASSWAGGVNQPQHF
few	TRBJ2-7	-	TRBV20-1	TGCAGTGCTCCCGGGGGCAGGGGCGGCGAGCAGTACTTC	CSAPGGRGGEQYF
many	TRBJ2-3	TRBD2	TRBV2	TGTGCCAGCAGGGAGACTAGCGGAACAAAAGATACGCAGTATTTT	CASRETSGTKDTQYF
many	TRBJ2-1	TRBD2	TRBV7-3	TGTGCCAGCAGCTTAACTAGCGGGGGGGCAAGAGGGTACAATGAGCAGTTCTTC	CASSLTSGGARGYNEQFF
many	TRBJ2-7	TRBD1	TRBV14	TGTGCCAGCAGCCAAGTAGGGCAGGGGGCTTGGTACGAGCAGTACTTC	CASSQVGQGAWYEQYF
-	TRBJ2-7	TRBD2	TRBV20-1	TGCAGTGCGAGGGCTAGCGGGATTTACGAGCAGTACTTC	CSARASGIYEQYF
many	TRBJ2-7	TRBD2	TRBV4-2	TGTGCCAGCAGCCAAGGTAGCGGGACCCTCGGCGAGCAGTACTTC	CASSQGSGTLGEQYF
many	TRBJ1-5	-	TRBV15	TGTGCCACCAGCAGAGTTGGGGCAGGTTATAGCAATCAGCCCCAGCATTTT	CATSRVGAGYSNQPQHF
many	TRBJ2-3	-	TRBV20-1	TGCAGTGCTAGATCGGATACCTTCCCAGGGGATAGCACAGATACGCAGTATTTT	CSARSDTFPGDSTDTQYF
few	TRBJ1-4	-	TRBV18	TGTGCCAGCTCACCAGCCTCCAGGGGTGGTAATGAAAAACTGTTTTTT	CASSPASRGGNEKLFF
-	TRBJ2-2	TRBD2	TRBV10-3	TGTGCCATCAGTGGACTAGCGGAGAACACCGGGGAGCTGTTTTTT	CAISGLAENTGELFF
many	TRBJ2-7	-	TRBV2	TGTGCCAGCAGTGAAGCCGTGATGGGTACCAACTCCTACGAGCAGTACTTC	CASSEAVMGTNSYEQYF
many	TRBJ1-4	-	TRBV11-2	TGTGCCAGCAGCCAGTTAGGCATAAAGATAACTAATGAAAAACTGTTTTTT	CASSQLGIKITNEKLFF
many	TRBJ2-1	-	TRBV5-4	TGTGCCAGCAGCTCGGGGGCAGGTCGGGGGACCGCCTACAATGAGCAGTTCTTC	CASSSGAGRGTAYNEQFF
-	TRBJ2-7	-	TRBV28	TGTGCCAGCAGTTTATGGGGGGCCCCCGCCTCCTACGAGCAGTACTTC	CASSLWGAPASYEQYF
many	TRBJ2-3	TRBD2	TRBV29-1	TGCAGCGTTGTATTTAGCGGGACTATCACAGATACGCAGTATTTT	CSVVFSGTITDTQYF
many	TRBJ1-1	-	TRBV7-2	TGTGCCAGCAGCTTAGCACACCAGGGGACTGAAGCTTTCTTT	CASSLAHQGTEAFF
many	TRBJ1-1	-	TRBV12-3/TRBV12-4	TGTGCCAGCAGTTCCTCCCCCGCAGGGGAAGCTTTCTTT	CASSSSPAGEAFF
few	TRBJ2-1	-	TRBV9	TGTGCCAGCAGCGCAACACTAGTCAATGAGCAGTTCTTC	CASSATLVNEQFF
many	TRBJ1-5	-	TRBV10-3	TGTGCCATCAGTCCTAGCAATCAGCCCCAGCATTTT	CAISPSNQPQHF